These 14 T cell receptor beta chains originate from one sample sequenced in a study of Graves' ophthalmopathy and Graves' hyperthyroidism. RNA transcripts yielded amplified TCR beta CDR3 regions. The authors performed first-round RT-PCR with HTBI primers and then a second-round multiplex PCR. One entry per CDR3 protein, called by TCRdb with MiXCR from the multiplex PCR reads. Of roughly 600,000 distinct CDR3 sequences listed, 35% to 40% are singletons. Sequences were obtained from peripheral blood or thyroid tissue (not recorded which). The receptors derive from an adult man with Graves' hyperthyroidism.

The rearrangement uses TRBV25-1 and TRBJ2-7, with D hard to call. The CDR3 is 13 residues long. Trimming shortened V by 8 bases and J by 7 bases, and 18 bases separated the two germline ends. CDR1 and CDR2 (germline): MGHDK, SYGVNS. This CDR3 is CASSPQRMGEQYF. The CDR3 nucleotides are TGTGCCAGCTCACCGCAGAGGATGGGGGAGCAGTACTTC.

This clonotype was seen more than once but under ten times. This chain connects TRBV6-6 to TRBJ2-3; D unclear. V was cut by 0 bases and J by 9 bases, with 7 bases left in between. The CDR3 has 12 amino acids. Germline V CDR1 and CDR2: MNHNY, SVGAGI (reference sequence). The CDR3 spells CASSYSFQTQYF. CDR3 in DNA: TGTGCCAGCAGTTACTCGTTTCAGACGCAGTATTTT.

This clonotype was found many times. V is TRBV24-1 and J is TRBJ1-1; D unclear. The germline V gene encodes CDR1 KGHDR and CDR2 SFDVKD. This CDR3 has 13 residues. Between the trimmed V and J ends, which lost 6 bases and 5 bases, there was a span of 12 bases. CDR3 region: CATSSPEGTEAFF. The DNA for the CDR3 is TGTGCCACCAGTAGTCCGGAAGGAACTGAAGCTTTCTTT.

This clonotype was observed a handful of times. The rearrangement links TRBV19 to TRBJ1-6; D perhaps matches TRBD1 (5 bases). Germline assignment: CDR1 LNHDA and CDR2 SQIVND (reference sequence). With 4 bases removed from V and 7 bases from J, the gap between germline ends came to 14 bases. This CDR3 is built from 15 residues. In nucleotides, the CDR3 is TGTGCCAGTAGTAAGTCCGGGACGGAGAATTCACCCCTCCACTTT. This sequence encodes CASSKSGTENSPLHF.

The V and J genes are TRBV7-9 and TRBJ1-2, with D hard to call. V gave up 3 bases and J gave up 6 bases, with 14 bases separating them. Germline-derived CDR1 and CDR2 are SEHNR and FQNEAQ (reference sequence). CDR3 size: 14 residues. The CDR3 nucleotides read TGTGCCAGCAGCTTTTCGGGAGGGTCGGATGGCTACACCTTC. Amino acids: CASSFSGGSDGYTF.

The chain has TRBV7-9 and TRBJ2-2; the D gene is possibly TRBD2 (6 bases). The CDR3 sequence is 16 residues long. Germline values: CDR1 SEHNR, CDR2 FQNEAQ (reference sequence). V dropped 4 bases and J dropped 1 base, with 13 bases sitting between them. Here the CDR3 DNA reads TGTGCCAGCAGCTCAAGGGGACTGTTGAACACCGGGGAGCTGTTTTTT. It specifies CASSSRGLLNTGELFF.

This clonotype appeared a single time. This chain connects TRBV7-9 to TRBJ2-3, with 8 bases lining up with TRBD1. The trim removed 7 bases at V and 13 bases at J, leaving 13 bases unmatched. This CDR3 comprises 13 residues. Germline V gives CDR1 SEHNR, CDR2 FQNEAQ (reference sequence). The DNA of the CDR3 is TGTGCCAGCAACTTGGCCCTGACAGGGGCTAAGTATTTT. Amino acids: CASNLALTGAKYF.

This clonotype has a handful of counts. CDR3: CSARASEGAGGYTF. The CDR3 DNA is TGCAGTGCTAGAGCATCGGAGGGGGCAGGTGGCTACACCTTC. The chain recombines TRBV20-1 with TRBJ1-2; 7 bases map to TRBD1. With V trimmed by 1 base and J by 7 bases, 9 bases remained unmatched. The CDR3 has 14 residues. Per germline, CDR1 DFQATT and CDR2 SNEGSKA (reference sequence).

This clonotype was observed a few times. A read error may explain this, as a much larger clone is one base away. V gene TRBV15 combines with J gene TRBJ1-2, with D possibly matching TRBD1 (5 bases). CDR1 and CDR2 from the germline V gene are LNHNV and YYDKDF (reference sequence). V shed 9 bases and J shed 10 bases, with 27 bases lying between them. The CDR3 runs 15 residues. CDR3 amino acids: CATDSVVGGVNDYTF. CDR3 coding DNA: TGTGCCACAGATTCCGTAGTGGGGGGTGTAAATGACTACACCTTC.

As concerns this clonotype: A much larger clone lies one base from this, so it may be a read error. The rearrangement joins TRBV7-2 to TRBJ1-1; a possible D gene is TRBD1 (5 bases). This CDR3 has 14 residues. Germline CDR1 is SGHTA and CDR2 is FQGNSA. DNA of the CDR3: TGTGCCAGCAGCTCAAAGGGGTTCTTTGCCGAAGCTTCCTTT. Its translation: CASSSKGFFAEASF. Full variable domain (rest looked up from reference TRBV7-2 and TRBJ1-1): GAGVSQSPSNKVTEKGKDVELRCDPISGHTALYWYRQSLGQGLEFLIYFQGNSAPDKSGLPSDRFSAERTGGSVSTLTIQRTQQEDSAVYLCASSSKGFFAEASFGQGTRLTVV.

The sample holds many counts of this clonotype. The gene calls are TRBV10-3 and TRBJ1-1; D gene unclear. Trimming took off 2 bases at V and 1 base at J, with 8 bases between the two ends. The CDR3 extends over 14 amino acids. Germline CDR1 and CDR2: ENHRY and SYGVKD. The CDR3 region is CAISEERGNTEAFF. For the CDR3, the DNA is TGTGCCATCAGTGAGGAACGGGGGAACACTGAAGCTTTCTTT.

The genes are TRBV19 and TRBJ1-2; D call uncertain. The CDR3 covers 12 residues. Trimming left V 3 bases short and J 7 bases short, with 9 bases between. The germline gives CDR1 LNHDA, CDR2 SQIVND (reference sequence). CDR3: CASSIVGGGYTF. In DNA, the CDR3 is TGTGCCAGTAGTATCGTAGGAGGTGGCTACACCTTC.

The chain employs TRBV7-9 and TRBJ2-7; TRBD2 aligns across 11 bases. Germline-derived CDR1 and CDR2 are SEHNR and FQNEAQ (reference sequence). The junction had 12 bases not matched to a gene; V was cut back by 1 base and J by 1 base. The CDR3 extends over 19 amino acids. The CDR3 bases are TGTGCCAGCAGCTTAGTTGTGTGGGTAACTAGCGGGAGTTCCTACGAGCAGTACTTC. Amino acid sequence: CASSLVVWVTSGSSYEQYF.

The count of this clonotype is one. V gene TRBV15 combines with J gene TRBJ2-5; D might be TRBD2 (6 bases). Trimming took off 3 bases at V and 5 bases at J, with 22 bases between the two ends. Looked up from germline, CDR1 is LNHNV and CDR2 is YYDKDF (reference sequence). CDR3 length equals 17 residues. CDR3 bases: TGTGCCACCAGCAGGATGGAGGGGCTCGGAATGAAGGAGACCCAGTACTTC. This sequence encodes CATSRMEGLGMKETQYF.